The 8 T cell receptor beta chains below were found in one sample sequenced in a study of immune heterogeneity within non-small cell lung tumors (dated by TCRdb to between 2017 and 2018). For the TCR template, genomic DNA was extracted from bulk tumor tissue, and approximately 640 ng of gDNA was amplified for each sample. During surgery, multiple biopsies were taken from each primary tumor and placed as far apart as possible within the tumor mass. Patients in the study cohort, which was described as untreated, were newly diagnosed NSCLC cases going through curative surgery. The sequencer listed for this sample is HiSeq X Ten. A multiplex PCR system amplified the TCR beta CDR3 region, with a first 10-cycle round using 32 V-gene forward and 13 J-gene reverse primers. Using fastp at Q25 and MiXCR, TCRdb reprocessed the public reads and kept productive beta chains. Records with the same CDR3 protein are collapsed into one entry carrying the most frequent genes and DNA. The sample profile shows about 4,900 distinct CDR3 sequences; roughly 24% of them were found once. The ten largest clones capture 9.5% to 15% of the sample.

Material: lung tumor tissue. All receptors come from a man between 60 and 70 years old with non-small cell lung cancer.

A note on this clonotype: One junction end does not reproduce the germline sequence, and a read error may be involved. The rearrangement joins TRBV18 to TRBJ2-6; D is perhaps TRBD2 (6 bases). Germline CDR1 KGHSH, CDR2 LQKENI. This CDR3 comprises 14 residues. CDR3: CASSPGRPPNVLTF. Written as DNA, the CDR3 is TGTGCCAGCTCACCAGGGAGGCCCCCCAATGTCCTGACTTTC. Full variable domain (rest looked up from reference TRBV18 and TRBJ2-6): NAGVMQNPRHLVRRRGQEARLRCSPMKGHSHVYWYRQLPEEGLKFMVYLQKENIIDESGMPKERFSAEFPKEGPSILRIQQVVRGDSAAYFCASSPGRPPNVLTFGAGSRLTVL.

In this sample, this clonotype is medium-sized. The genes are TRBV27 and TRBJ2-1; possible D gene TRBD1, 5 bases. V was shortened by 5 bases and J by 0 bases, with 17 bases between the two germline ends. Per the germline V gene, CDR1 is MNHEY and CDR2 is SMNVEV (reference sequence). The length of the CDR3 is 17 residues. The CDR3 region is CASSPYRTFDSYNEQFF. DNA for the CDR3: TGTGCCAGCAGTCCGTACAGGACCTTTGACTCCTACAATGAGCAGTTCTTC.

This clonotype occurred a few times. This chain joins TRBV20-1 and TRBJ2-3; D possibly corresponds to TRBD2 (6 bases). This CDR3 is 13 amino acids long. V lost 4 bases and J lost 8, with 16 bases in between. CDR1 and CDR2 (germline): DFQATT, SNEGSKA (reference sequence). CDR3 in amino acids: CSATSDIPGTQYF. Here the CDR3 DNA reads TGCAGTGCTACTAGCGATATCCCCGGTACGCAGTATTTT.

This clonotype came up a few times. CDR3 DNA sequence: TGTGCCAGCAGTGAGGGAAAGACTAGCGGGAGAGAGACCCAGTACTTC. The encoded protein is CASSEGKTSGRETQYF. This sequence joins TRBV2 and TRBJ2-5; 12 bases are shared with TRBD2. This CDR3 region has 16 residues. Per the germline V gene, CDR1 is SNHLY and CDR2 is FYNNEI. V gave up 3 bases and J gave up 4 bases; unmatched junction bases: 6.

Judged by abundance, this clonotype is medium-sized. The chain joins TRBV18 to TRBJ2-3, with D tentatively TRBD1 (5 bases). The V and J ends lost 1 base and 8 bases respectively, with 7 bases between them. CDR3 length equals 12 residues. CDR1 is KGHSH and CDR2 is LQKENI in the germline V gene. The CDR3 loop reads CASSPLGVTQYF. In DNA form, the CDR3 reads TGTGCCAGCTCACCACTAGGGGTTACGCAGTATTTT.

In this sample, this clonotype turned up a few times. The chain is built from TRBV5-4 and TRBJ2-7; D not certain. The V and J ends lost 5 bases and 0 bases respectively, with 9 bases between them. The CDR3 runs 13 residues. Germline CDR1 reads SGHNT; CDR2 reads YYREEE (reference sequence). For the CDR3, the DNA is TGTGCCAGCAGTTATAGAGCCTCCTACGAGCAGTACTTC. Protein sequence: CASSYRASYEQYF.

The chain is built from TRBV7-9 and TRBJ1-5; the D is unclear. Germline V gene sequence: CDR1 SEHNR, CDR2 FQNEAQ (reference sequence). V lost 5 bases and J 5 bases, leaving 7 bases between the germline ends. The CDR3 is 12 residues long. The CDR3 DNA reads TGTGCCAGCAGCCAAAGGGATCAGCCCCAGCATTTT. This sequence encodes CASSQRDQPQHF. Together with reference TRBV7-9 and TRBJ1-5, the CDR3 gives the full variable domain: DTGVSQNPRHKITKRGQNVTFRCDPISEHNRLYWYRQTLGQGPEFLTYFQNEAQLEKSRLLSDRFSAERPKGSFSTLEIQRTEQGDSAMYLCASSQRDQPQHFGDGTRLSIL.

Sample share makes this clonotype medium-sized. The chain uses TRBV6-2 or TRBV6-3 and TRBJ2-2; TRBD2 is a possible D gene (6 bases). The CDR3 is made up of 14 amino acids. V lost 6 bases and J 7 bases, leaving 15 bases between the germline ends. Germline CDR1 is MNHEY and CDR2 is SVGEGT. CDR3 sequence (DNA): TGTGCCAGCAGCCTCACCCACGGGGGCGGGGAGCTGTTTTTT. As protein: CASSLTHGGGELFF.